The clone carrying this TCR beta chain has just a few counts. Its antigen is unidentified. Source material for PBMCs was over 7.5 ml fresh peripheral blood. This entry comes from a study of T cells in Graves' hyperthyroidism and ophthalmopathy. Study context: Peripheral blood samples were taken at initial diagnosis, prior to any treatment. Findings and limits, study-wide: Separating ophthalmopathy from stable hyperthyroidism was achieved by a 13 V-J model. Ophthalmopathy was model-predicted a median approximately 6.4 months pre-onset.

Amplification targeted TCR beta CDR3 regions from RNA transcripts. The study used the HTBI primer set for a first-round RT-PCR of the TCR CDR3. TCRdb passed the multiplex PCR reads through MiXCR, listing each CDR3 protein once. The table records more than 550,000 distinct CDR3 sequences, over 15% of them present only once. This CDR3 contains 13 residues. Germline V gene sequence: CDR1 LGHDT, CDR2 YNNKEL (reference sequence). V was clipped by 0 bases and J by 7 bases, with 6 bases between them. This receptor was identified in a woman between 45 and 65 years old with Graves' hyperthyroidism that later progressed to Graves' ophthalmopathy. The chain combines TRBV3-1 with TRBJ2-2; D uncertain. Material: blood. The CDR3 coding sequence is TGTGCCAGCAGCCAAGATTGGGACGGGGAGCTGTTTTTT. This translates into CASSQDWDGELFF.